The 18 T cell receptor beta chains listed next were all sequenced from one sample in a study of T cell responses to AZD1222 COVID-19 vaccine. The repertoire was sequenced with immunoSEQ multiplex PCR; TCRdb's copy has only in-frame clones and lacks some. The sample carries some 79,000 clones, approximately 85% recorded once. Here the sequenced sample was peripheral blood, taken 28 days after the second AZD1222 dose. The receptors shown here come from an adult who received the AZD1222 COVID-19 vaccine.

This chain connects TRBV29-1 to TRBJ1-4; D remains ambiguous. Germline V gene data show CDR1 as SQVTM and CDR2 as ANQGSEA. Trimming took off 6 bases at V and 8 bases at J, with 19 bases between the two ends. This CDR3 is built from 14 residues. The CDR3 is CSVTGGPRGEKLFF. CDR3 in DNA: TGCAGCGTCACGGGCGGACCCCGTGGGGAAAAACTGTTTTTT.

The chain joins TRBV7-3 to TRBJ2-5; D gene unclear. The ends were cut back, 3 bases at V and 0 bases at J, with 5 bases in the middle. Germline CDR1 is SGHTA and CDR2 is FQGTGA. The CDR3 covers 13 residues. The CDR3 nucleotides read TGTGCCAGCAGCTTCAGCCACCAAGAGACCCAGTACTTC. Translation gives CASSFSHQETQYF.

This chain uses TRBV28 with TRBJ1-4; 12 bases line up with TRBD1. J was trimmed by 4 bases and V by 6 bases; bases with no gene match: 12. Looked up from germline, CDR1 is MDHEN and CDR2 is SYDVKM. The CDR3 consists of 18 residues. CDR3 sequence: CASSQPGQGATINEKLFF. Here the CDR3 DNA reads TGTGCCAGCAGCCAACCGGGACAGGGGGCCACCATTAATGAAAAACTGTTTTTT.

This clone was found a few times. V gene TRBV6-4 combines with J gene TRBJ2-1; 9 nucleotides align to TRBD2. The CDR3 spans 15 residues. V was pared by 0 bases and J by 8 bases, with 5 bases of the junction left unmatched. Germline lookup yields CDR1 MRHNA and CDR2 SNTAGT. This chain's CDR3 is CASSDSGGGADEQFF. CDR3 nucleotide sequence: TGTGCCAGCAGTGACTCCGGCGGGGGGGCCGATGAGCAGTTCTTC.

The J gene is TRBJ2-1, the V gene TRBV29-1, with D possibly TRBD2 on 5 matching bases. Looked up from germline, CDR1 is SQVTM and CDR2 is ANQGSEA. The CDR3 consists of 15 residues. Trimming pared 1 base from V and 3 bases from J, leaving 13 bases between. Here the CDR3 reads CSVEVAGGRYNEQFF. Written as DNA, the CDR3 is TGCAGCGTTGAAGTGGCGGGTGGACGCTACAATGAGCAGTTCTTC.

The CDR3 DNA reads as TGCAGCGGCTGGAACACCGGGGAGCTGTTTTTT. It yields the protein CSGWNTGELFF. The chain couples TRBV29-1 to TRBJ2-2; D is unclear. Germline CDR1 and CDR2: SQVTM and ANQGSEA. V was trimmed by 7 bases and J by 1 base, leaving 4 bases between them. CDR3 length: 11 residues.

The chain uses TRBV11-2 and TRBJ2-5; 8 bases are a match to TRBD1. The germline gives CDR1 SGHAT, CDR2 FQNNGV. The CDR3 sequence is 17 residues long. V trimming: 1 base; J trimming: 1 base; junction bases outside the gene matches: 8. CDR3 sequence reads: CASSLVWGQVRQETQYF. The CDR3 DNA reads as TGTGCCAGCAGCTTAGTTTGGGGACAGGTTCGCCAAGAGACCCAGTACTTC.

The chain employs TRBV3-1 (or the pseudogene TRBV3-2) and TRBJ1-1, with D possibly TRBD1 on 6 matching bases. Trimming took 7 bases from V and 1 from J, leaving 16 bases between them. Germline CDR1 reads LGHDT; CDR2 reads YNNKEL (reference sequence). The CDR3 is 15 residues long. The CDR3 sequence: CASTTTGTANTEAFF. Written as DNA, the CDR3 is TGTGCCAGCACCACCACAGGGACGGCGAACACTGAAGCTTTCTTT.

This clone was found a few times. The V call is TRBV2, the J call TRBJ1-5; D gene ambiguous. CDR1 is SNHLY and CDR2 is FYNNEI in the germline V gene. V shed 3 bases and J shed 1 base, with 10 bases lying between them. CDR3 length equals 15 residues. CDR3: CASSDRAGSNQPQHF. The CDR3 region has the DNA TGTGCCAGCAGTGATCGGGCGGGCAGCAATCAGCCCCAGCATTTT.

This rearrangement joins TRBV10-3 to TRBJ1-2; tentative D call: TRBD1 (6 bases). Germline V gene sequence: CDR1 ENHRY, CDR2 SYGVKD. Trimming pared 6 bases from V and 6 bases from J, leaving 17 bases between. CDR3 length: 14 amino acids. CDR3 residues: CAISLSRDIDGYTF. The CDR3 coding sequence is TGTGCCATCAGCCTATCCCGGGACATCGATGGCTACACCTTC.

A note on this clone: At one boundary the junction diverges from the germline segment, which might be a read error. The chain uses TRBV12-3 or TRBV12-4 and TRBJ2-1; either TRBD1 or TRBD2 may fit D (5 bases each). The CDR3 totals 11 residues. The CDR3: CASSPEGQHFF. In nucleotides, the CDR3 is TGTGCCAGCAGTCCAGAGGGGCAGCACTTCTTC.

The chain links TRBV5-5 to TRBJ2-2, with D possibly TRBD1 on 5 matching bases. Germline V gene lookup returns CDR1 SGHKS and CDR2 YYEKEE (reference sequence). Trimming took off 6 bases at V and 0 bases at J, with 9 bases between the two ends. CDR3 length equals 14 residues. The CDR3: CASIRQPNTGELFF. CDR3 nucleotides: TGTGCCAGCATCAGACAGCCGAACACCGGGGAGCTGTTTTTT.

The chain combines TRBV5-1 with TRBJ2-2; tentative D call: TRBD2 (6 bases). Germline-derived CDR1 and CDR2 are SGHRS and YFSETQ. This CDR3 is built from 16 residues. The V end lost 0 bases, the J end lost 1 base, and 10 bases lay between the germline ends. CDR3 residues: CASSLVGSGNTGELFF. CDR3 coding DNA: TGCGCCAGCAGCTTGGTGGGTAGCGGGAACACCGGGGAGCTGTTTTTT.

The chain couples TRBV7-2 to TRBJ1-5; 10 bases agree with TRBD1. Trimming at V came to 5 bases and at J to 3 bases, leaving 4 bases not matched to a gene. This CDR3 has 15 amino acids. Germline V gene sequence: CDR1 SGHTA, CDR2 FQGNSA. Written as DNA, the CDR3 is TGTGCCAGCAGCCGGACAGGGGGTGACAATCAGCCCCAGCATTTT. Its translation: CASSRTGGDNQPQHF.

This clone was found many times. Other nucleotide sequences in the sample specify the same CDR3. The chain has TRBV11-2 and TRBJ2-7; no firm D call. The CDR3 sequence is 12 residues long. The germline V and J ends were trimmed by 5 bases and 2 bases, with 7 bases remaining between them. The germline CDR1 and CDR2 sequences are SGHAT and FQNNGV. The CDR3, as DNA: TGTGCCAGCAGCAGATGGACCTACGAGCAGTACTTC. This gives the protein CASSRWTYEQYF.

The V gene is TRBV3-1 (or the pseudogene TRBV3-2), the J gene TRBJ1-2, with 7 bases matching TRBD1. The CDR3 is made up of 13 amino acids. V was clipped by 5 bases and J by 9 bases; unmatched bases: 9. Germline CDR1 LGHDT, CDR2 YNNKEL (reference sequence). CDR3 DNA: TGTGCCAGCAGCTTCGGACAGGACGCCAGCTACACCTTC. It specifies CASSFGQDASYTF.

This sequence joins TRBV7-2 and TRBJ1-3, with 8 bases identical to TRBD1. Germline trimming cut 3 bases from V and 2 bases from J; bases unmatched to any gene: 3. The CDR3 sequence is 15 residues long. Germline V gives CDR1 SGHTA, CDR2 FQGNSA. As DNA, the CDR3 is TGTGCCAGCAGCTTGGGGACAGGCCCTGGAAACACCATATATTTT. The encoded protein is CASSLGTGPGNTIYF.

This clone was seen once. This chain uses TRBV7-8 with TRBJ2-1; no definite D call. The CDR3 has 16 amino acids. V was clipped by 6 bases and J by 1 base, with 16 bases between them. CDR1 and CDR2 from the germline V gene are SGHVS and FQNEAQ. The CDR3: CASSSRLILSYNEQFF. The CDR3, as DNA: TGTGCCAGCAGTAGCAGACTCATATTATCCTACAATGAGCAGTTCTTC. Complete variable domain (other parts from reference TRBV7-8 and TRBJ2-1): GAGVSQSPRYKVAKRGQDVALRCDPISGHVSLFWYQQALGQGPEFLTYFQNEAQLDKSGLPSDRFFAERPEGSVSTLKIQRTQQEDSAVYLCASSSRLILSYNEQFFGPGTRLTVL.